These 3 T cell receptor beta chains were all obtained from the same sample, sequenced in a study of human CD8 memory T cell subsets. It was UMI-labeled 5' RACE by which the TCR beta libraries were made. Following a re-call of the 5' RACE reads, TCRdb has one entry per CDR3 protein and lacks DNA. This sample's table reports 4,500 to 7,000 distinct CDR3 sequences. Sequencing was carried out using CD8+ effector memory T cells (TEM) sorted from PBMCs. Subset here: effector memory CD8 T cells, CCR7- CD45RO+ CD95+. These TCRs come from a human donor in good health.

The rearrangement joins TRBV30 to TRBJ2-7; the TCRdb D gene call, TRBD1, has no DNA to confirm it. Per germline, CDR1 GTSNPN and CDR2 SVGIG (reference sequence). This CDR3 region has 15 residues. The CDR3 region is CAAHLGQGVWYEQYF. Drawing the rest from reference TRBV30 and TRBJ2-7, the complete variable domain is SQTIHQWPATLVQPVGSPLSLECTVEGTSNPNLYWYRQAAGRGLQLLFYSVGIGQISSEVPQNLSASRPQDRQFILSSKKLLLSDSGFYLCAAHLGQGVWYEQYFGPGTRLTVT.

The chain has TRBV11-3 and TRBJ2-1. Germline V gene data show CDR1 as SGHNT and CDR2 as YENEEA. The CDR3 is 13 residues long. CDR3 loop: CASSSRGDNEQFF.

The chain combines TRBV20-1 with TRBJ2-5; the D call of TRBD1 rests on TCRdb alone, since no DNA is present to check it. Germline assignment: CDR1 DFQATT and CDR2 SNEGSKA (reference sequence). CDR3 length: 14 residues. Here the CDR3 reads CSAHRDGNQETQYF.